This entry is about one T cell receptor (beta chain). Germline and junction disagree at one end, which may indicate a read error. The source of the sample is a study of cytomegalovirus exposure and HLA in healthy donors. Clones were sequenced by immunoSEQ multiplex PCR, and TCRdb holds only the in-frame ones, with some missing. This sample has roughly 100,000 clones, with roughly nine tenths found just once. This CDR3 has 16 residues. CDR1 is SSHAT and CDR2 is FNYEAQ in the germline V gene (reference sequence). The V and J genes are TRBV7-7 and TRBJ2-2; tentatively, D is TRBD1 (6 bases). This clonotype was sampled from a young woman in good health and CMV-seropositive. Sequences were obtained from PBMCs. Written as DNA, the CDR3 is TGTGCTAGCAGCTACGACCGACAGGCGAACACCGGGGAGCTGTTTTTT. It codes for CASSYDRQANTGELFF.